These 29 T cell receptor beta chains originate from one sample sequenced in a study of cytomegalovirus exposure and HLA in healthy donors. The PCR made use of 60 Vbeta and 13 Jbeta primers. This table comes from immunoSEQ multiplex PCR, and its TCRdb copy is limited to in-frame clones, with some not included. This table holds 200,000 or so clones, approximately 81% found once. The sample consisted of PBMCs. These receptors were taken from a woman younger than 30 in good health and CMV-seropositive.

This clone was counted a single time. This chain uses TRBV4-3 with TRBJ1-3, with D possibly TRBD1 on 5 matching bases. Germline CDR1 is LGHNA and CDR2 is YSLEER. Trimming cost V 5 bases and J 0 bases, with 11 bases left between them. This CDR3 is 15 amino acids long. The CDR3 DNA follows: TGCGCCAGCAGCGCCATCGGGGGCTCTGGAAACACCATATATTTT. Its translation is CASSAIGGSGNTIYF.

The count of this clone is one. The chain employs TRBV21-1 and TRBJ2-7; TRBD1 reflects the table's D call only, with no check against the DNA. TRBV21-1 has pseudogene status. There are 14 residues in the CDR3. CDR3 DNA: TGTGCCAGCAGCAAATTTAGGACAGGAGACGAGCAGTACTTC. Residues: CASSKFRTGDEQYF.

This clone was detected a few times. The chain joins TRBV4-1 to TRBJ2-2, with no clear D. Germline values: CDR1 MGHRA, CDR2 YSYEKL. Trimming cost V 0 bases and J 1 base, with 9 bases left between them. The CDR3 is 16 residues long. The CDR3 nucleotides are TGCGCCAGCAGCCAAGATCCCCTAGAGAACACCGGGGAGCTGTTTTTT. Its protein product is CASSQDPLENTGELFF.

The rearrangement uses TRBV2 and TRBJ1-5; 7 nucleotides line up with TRBD1. V lost 4 bases and J lost 6; bases outside the gene matches: 9. From germline, CDR1 is SNHLY and CDR2 FYNNEI. CDR3 size: 15 residues. CDR3: CASSGQTGMSQPQHF. The CDR3 DNA reads as TGTGCCAGCAGTGGGCAGACAGGGATGTCTCAGCCCCAGCATTTT.

This chain uses TRBV6-5 with TRBJ1-5; D possibly corresponds to TRBD1 (6 bases). This CDR3 spans 14 amino acids. Germline CDR1 reads MNHEY; CDR2 reads SVGAGI. The V end lost 4 bases, the J end lost 7 bases, and 14 bases lay between the germline ends. This chain's CDR3 is CASSFQGTGQPQHF. The CDR3 nucleotides are TGTGCCAGCAGTTTCCAGGGAACAGGGCAGCCCCAGCATTTT.

CDR3 nucleotides: TGTGCCAGCAGCCTAGTTTTTGGGTACGGTTCACCCCTCCACTTT. Its translation: CASSLVFGYGSPLHF. The chain has TRBV27 and TRBJ1-6; D not certain. The ends were cut back, 6 bases at V and 9 bases at J, with 18 bases in the middle. Germline-derived CDR1 and CDR2 are MNHEY and SMNVEV (reference sequence). This CDR3 is built from 15 residues.

The rearrangement links TRBV7-9 to TRBJ2-1; TRBD2 agrees at 7 bases. V lost 11 bases to trimming and J lost 10 bases; unmatched junction nucleotides: 11. This CDR3 contains 12 residues. Germline V gene lookup returns CDR1 SEHNR and CDR2 FQNEAQ (reference sequence). This CDR3 is CAGGEREREQFF. In DNA form, the CDR3 reads TGTGCCGGGGGGGAGAGGGAGAGAGAGCAGTTCTTC.

The rearrangement links TRBV27 to TRBJ2-4; 9 nucleotides align to TRBD1. The CDR3 has 15 residues. J gave up 3 bases and V 4 bases, and 4 bases lay outside the gene matches. Germline V gives CDR1 MNHEY, CDR2 SMNVEV (reference sequence). As DNA, the CDR3 is TGTGCCAGCAGTTCGACAGGGGGGGGCAAAAACATTCAGTACTTC. This gives the protein CASSSTGGGKNIQYF.

J is TRBJ2-6 and V is TRBV15; possibly TRBD1 for D (6 bases). This CDR3 spans 16 amino acids. V shed 2 bases and J shed 1 base, with 9 bases lying between them. The germline V gene encodes CDR1 LNHNV and CDR2 YYDKDF (reference sequence). The CDR3 reads CATSRQTGSGANVLTF. Written as DNA, the CDR3 is TGTGCCACCAGCAGACAAACAGGGTCTGGGGCCAACGTCCTGACTTTC.

The chain couples TRBV28 to TRBJ2-3; TRBD1 agrees at 9 bases. This CDR3 is 15 amino acids long. The ends lost 7 bases at V and 4 bases at J; junction bases unmatched: 9. Germline V gene data show CDR1 as MDHEN and CDR2 as SYDVKM. DNA of the CDR3: TGTGCCAGCACCCCCGGGACAGGGTGGTCAGATACGCAGTATTTT. This translates into CASTPGTGWSDTQYF.

A note on this clone: Germline and junction disagree at one end, which may indicate a read error. V and J are TRBV7-9 and TRBJ2-5, with TRBD2 matching over 14 bases. Germline V gene data show CDR1 as SEHNR and CDR2 as FQNEAQ (reference sequence). The CDR3 is 17 amino acids. The CDR3 nucleotides are TGTTCCAGCAGCTCGACTAGCGGGGGGGCTCAGGGAGAGACCCAGTACTTC. Translation gives CSSSSTSGGAQGETQYF.

V is TRBV30 and J is TRBJ1-4; D is undetermined. Looked up from germline, CDR1 is GTSNPN and CDR2 is SVGIG (reference sequence). V dropped 2 bases and J dropped 5 bases, with 18 bases sitting between them. This CDR3 comprises 16 residues. Written as DNA, the CDR3 is TGTGCCTGGAGTCCCCCGAGCACGGGAGTAAATGAAAAACTGTTTTTT. Protein sequence: CAWSPPSTGVNEKLFF.

A single count supports this clone. The rearrangement uses TRBV27 and TRBJ2-5; 11 bases line up with TRBD2. The germline CDR1 and CDR2 sequences are MNHEY and SMNVEV (reference sequence). Germline trimming cut 4 bases from V and 1 base from J; bases unmatched to any gene: 2. CDR3 size: 15 residues. CDR3 region: CASSSGLAGQETQYF. DNA of the CDR3: TGTGCCAGCAGTTCCGGACTAGCGGGCCAAGAGACCCAGTACTTC.

The rearrangement joins TRBV6-1 to TRBJ2-7; 7 nucleotides match TRBD2. The CDR3 loop spans 14 amino acids. V trimming: 3 bases; J trimming: 2 bases; junction bases outside the gene matches: 4. CDR1 and CDR2 (germline): MNHNS, SASEGT. The CDR3 DNA is TGTGCCAGCAGTGAGTCGCTAGCGGCCTACGAGCAGTACGTC. This translates into CASSESLAAYEQYV.

The chain is built from TRBV28 and TRBJ1-2; the D is unclear. The CDR3 is 12 residues long. V was trimmed by 4 bases and J by 8 bases, leaving 11 bases between them. CDR1 is MDHEN and CDR2 is SYDVKM in the germline V gene. The CDR3 region is CASSSGVGGYTF. The CDR3 nucleotides are TGTGCCAGCAGTTCCGGGGTGGGCGGCTACACCTTC.

The chain joins TRBV7-6 to TRBJ1-1; 10 nucleotides agree with TRBD1. The CDR3 is made up of 15 amino acids. Trimming cost V 4 bases and J 5 bases; bases outside gene matches: 7. CDR1 SGHVS and CDR2 FNYEAQ come from the germline V gene. The CDR3 here is CASSSWTGGLTEAFF. Written as DNA, the CDR3 is TGTGCCAGCAGCTCCTGGACAGGGGGACTAACTGAAGCTTTCTTT.

This clone was seen just once. The rearrangement links TRBV27 to TRBJ2-2; TRBD1 is a possible D gene (6 bases). The CDR3 spans 13 residues. CDR1 MNHEY and CDR2 SMNVEV come from the germline V gene (reference sequence). V lost 7 bases to trimming and J lost 1 base, with 7 bases between them. The CDR3 protein is CASMDRNTGELFF. The CDR3 DNA reads TGTGCCAGCATGGACAGGAACACCGGGGAGCTGTTTTTT.

This clone has a single count. The chain carries TRBV6-1 and TRBJ2-1; D may be TRBD1 (6 bases). Germline CDR1 reads MNHNS; CDR2 reads SASEGT. The ends were cut back, 10 bases at V and 7 bases at J, with 17 bases in the middle. The CDR3 length is 13 residues. This chain's CDR3 is CATNTQGRNEQFF. The CDR3 region has the DNA TGTGCCACCAATACACAGGGACGGAATGAGCAGTTCTTC.

The CDR3 DNA reads TGTGCCAGCAAAGGGACAGCCCAGAGCTCCTACGAGCAGTACTTC. It is translated as CASKGTAQSSYEQYF. J is TRBJ2-7 and V is TRBV28; 7 positions match TRBD1. The V segment lost 7 bases and the J segment 0 bases; nucleotides outside the gene matches: 9. The CDR3 has 15 residues. The germline gives CDR1 MDHEN, CDR2 SYDVKM.

This clone was counted only a few times. The chain combines TRBV10-3 with TRBJ1-1; the D is unclear. The CDR3 totals 16 residues. Trimming removed 7 bases from V and 3 bases from J, with 21 bases in between. Germline values: CDR1 ENHRY, CDR2 SYGVKD. CDR3 in amino acids: CAITGYTGERDTEAFF. DNA for the CDR3: TGTGCCATCACCGGCTATACCGGGGAGAGGGACACTGAAGCTTTCTTT.

The genes are TRBV29-1 and TRBJ1-1; 7 nucleotides agree with TRBD1. The CDR3 is 13 residues long. CDR1 and CDR2 from the germline V gene are SQVTM and ANQGSEA. The V and J ends lost 4 bases and 1 base, in that order; junction bases with no gene match: 3. CDR3 residues: CSVGGTENTEAFF. CDR3 coding DNA: TGCAGCGTTGGGGGGACAGAGAACACTGAAGCTTTCTTT.

The table lists this clone with a few counts. Within the sample, other DNA sequences also encode this same CDR3. The chain couples TRBV4-3 to TRBJ2-3; 11 positions agree with TRBD2. CDR1 and CDR2 from the germline V gene are LGHNA and YSLEER. This CDR3 region has 16 residues. Unmatched junction bases numbered 3, after V lost 0 bases and J lost 4 bases. CDR3: CASSQDLAGGADTQYF. The CDR3 region has the DNA TGCGCCAGCAGCCAAGACTTAGCGGGGGGGGCAGATACGCAGTATTTT.

The chain is built from TRBV28 and TRBJ2-5; D may be TRBD1 (6 bases). Trimming cost V 2 bases and J 5 bases, with 18 bases left between them. Germline-derived CDR1 and CDR2 are MDHEN and SYDVKM. CDR3 length: 16 amino acids. The CDR3 bases are TGTGCCAGCAGTTTAGATCAGGGGTTCCGGGTCGAGACCCAGTACTTC. Protein sequence: CASSLDQGFRVETQYF.

The rearrangement uses TRBV7-8 and TRBJ2-1; TRBD2 might be the D (6 bases). The CDR3 is 15 amino acids. With 2 bases removed from V and 0 bases from J, the gap between germline ends came to 8 bases. Germline V gene lookup returns CDR1 SGHVS and CDR2 FQNEAQ. CDR3 in DNA: TGTGCCAGCAGCTTACGGGGGAACTCCTACAATGAGCAGTTCTTC. This translates into CASSLRGNSYNEQFF.

This clone has a handful of counts. The chain joins TRBV7-3 to TRBJ2-1, with D possibly matching TRBD1 (6 bases). The CDR3 runs 14 residues. Germline V gene sequence: CDR1 SGHTA, CDR2 FQGTGA. Trimming took off 2 bases at V and 9 bases at J, with 14 bases between the two ends. CDR3 sequence (DNA): TGTGCCAGCAGCTTAGCCGCACAGGGTTCTGAGCAGTTCTTC. Its protein product is CASSLAAQGSEQFF.

V is TRBV29-1 and J is TRBJ2-6, with D unresolved. CDR1 SQVTM and CDR2 ANQGSEA come from the germline V gene. V lost 4 bases, J lost 0 bases, and 7 bases lay in between. This CDR3 comprises 14 residues. The CDR3 protein is CSVVPFSGANVLTF. CDR3 in DNA: TGCAGCGTTGTTCCGTTCTCTGGGGCCAACGTCCTGACTTTC.

This sequence joins TRBV6-6 and TRBJ2-7, with D perhaps matching TRBD1 (5 bases). Trimming cost V 6 bases and J 1 base, with 10 bases left between them. The CDR3 runs 13 residues. Looked up from germline, CDR1 is MNHNY and CDR2 is SVGAGI (reference sequence). The CDR3 is CASSTRASYEQYV. The CDR3 bases are TGTGCCAGCAGCACCAGGGCTTCCTACGAGCAGTACGTC.

This clone was counted once. The rearrangement uses TRBV4-2 and TRBJ2-1; 8 nucleotides agree with TRBD2. Germline V lookup: CDR1 LGHNA, CDR2 YNFKEQ. V was pared by 4 bases and J by 7 bases, with 15 bases of the junction left unmatched. The CDR3 loop spans 17 amino acids. The CDR3 sequence: CASSRDKRGSGGNEQFF. The DNA for the CDR3 is TGTGCCAGCAGCCGGGACAAGCGGGGGTCCGGAGGGAATGAGCAGTTCTTC.

The chain joins TRBV28 to TRBJ1-6, with 8 bases matching TRBD1. The CDR3 length is 15 residues. CDR1 is MDHEN, CDR2 SYDVKM, per germline. Losses at the gene ends were 5 bases for V and 7 bases for J; bases not matched to a gene: 7. CDR3 DNA: TGTGCCAGCAGTCTACACAGGGGGGGGAATTCACCCCTCCACTTT. It translates to CASSLHRGGNSPLHF. Looking up the rest from reference TRBV28 and TRBJ1-6 gives the full variable domain: DVKVTQSSRYLVKRTGEKVFLECVQDMDHENMFWYRQDPGLGLRLIYFSYDVKMKEKGDIPEGYSVSREKKERFSLILESASTNQTSMYLCASSLHRGGNSPLHFGNGTRLTVT.